Each of the 23 T cell receptor beta chains below was sequenced from the same sample in a study of beta chain features in type 1 diabetes. TCRB transcripts that were expressed got sequenced, as all of the isolated RNA had been reverse transcribed. Sequencing was performed with immunoSEQ multiplex PCR; in TCRdb, only in-frame clones are kept and a portion is missing. The table lists about 68,000 clones, approximately 47% of them singletons. Study-wide results and limits: Shortening of TCRB CDR3s, moderate but significant, appeared in all four CD4+ subsets of Type 1 diabetes patients.

Which antigens these TCRs recognize remains unknown. Material: central memory CD4+ T cells from blood. These receptors all stem from a young man with type 1 diabetes.

The chain recombines TRBV15 with TRBJ1-2, with D perhaps TRBD1 (6 bases). Trimming cost V 3 bases and J 4 bases, with 9 bases left between them. The CDR3 is 13 residues long. In germline, CDR1 is LNHNV, CDR2 YYDKDF (reference sequence). The DNA for the CDR3 is TGTGCCACCAGCAGGCCAGGGGTCTATGGCTACACCTTC. Its translation is CATSRPGVYGYTF.

The V and J genes are TRBV2 and TRBJ2-1; D is perhaps TRBD2 (5 bases). Trimming left V 8 bases short and J 4 bases short, with 15 bases between. CDR1 is SNHLY and CDR2 is FYNNEI in the germline V gene. The CDR3 length is 14 residues. The CDR3 spells CASSRTLAYNEQFF. The DNA of the CDR3 is TGTGCCAGCTCACGGACTCTTGCTTACAATGAGCAGTTCTTC.

The chain recombines TRBV18 with TRBJ1-1, with 9 bases identical to TRBD1. Germline V gene lookup returns CDR1 KGHSH and CDR2 LQKENI. Unmatched junction bases numbered 4, after V lost 3 bases and J lost 2 bases. This CDR3 has 15 amino acids. The CDR3 region has the DNA TGTGCCAGCTCACCCCTGGGACAGGGAAACACTGAAGCTTTCTTT. It encodes CASSPLGQGNTEAFF. The complete variable domain, with remaining parts taken from reference TRBV18 and TRBJ1-1, reads NAGVMQNPRHLVRRRGQEARLRCSPMKGHSHVYWYRQLPEEGLKFMVYLQKENIIDESGMPKERFSAEFPKEGPSILRIQQVVRGDSAAYFCASSPLGQGNTEAFFGQGTRLTVV.

The chain recombines TRBV7-2 with TRBJ1-5; no clear D. Trimming took off 5 bases at V and 2 bases at J, with 13 bases between the two ends. Germline V gives CDR1 SGHTA, CDR2 FQGNSA. The CDR3 contains 15 residues. The CDR3 reads CASSPTGFGNQPQHF. The CDR3 region has the DNA TGTGCCAGCAGCCCAACGGGATTCGGCAATCAGCCCCAGCATTTT.

The CDR3 spells CASSQRKTAGGRETQYF. CDR3 nucleotides: TGTGCCAGCAGCCAAAGAAAGACGGCAGGGGGCCGTGAGACCCAGTACTTC. The chain couples TRBV14 to TRBJ2-5; 8 positions match TRBD1. Germline V lookup: CDR1 SGHDN, CDR2 FVKESK. With 2 bases clipped from V and 5 bases from J, the junction kept 13 bases outside the gene matches. The CDR3 totals 17 residues.

CDR3 region: CASSYSIGADEQFF. The CDR3 nucleotides are TGTGCCAGCAGTTACTCGATTGGGGCGGATGAGCAGTTCTTC. The gene calls are TRBV6-5 and TRBJ2-1; D is possibly TRBD1 (5 bases). V lost 0 bases, J lost 8 bases, and 11 bases lay in between. The CDR3 is 14 amino acids. Germline V gene sequence: CDR1 MNHEY, CDR2 SVGAGI.

This chain joins TRBV2 and TRBJ2-7, with 7 bases identical to TRBD1. Unmatched junction bases numbered 4, after V lost 6 bases and J lost 2 bases. From germline, CDR1 is SNHLY and CDR2 FYNNEI. The CDR3 covers 13 residues. Here the CDR3 reads CASRVGGTYEQYF. The CDR3 coding sequence is TGTGCCAGCAGGGTAGGGGGCACCTACGAGCAGTACTTC.

The chain recombines TRBV7-2 with TRBJ2-3; the match to TRBD2 covers 10 bases. The germline V gene has CDR1 SGHTA and CDR2 FQGNSA. This CDR3 comprises 18 residues. J lost 4 bases, V lost 7 bases, and 17 bases had no gene match. DNA of the CDR3: TGTGCCAGCAAGGAGGGGTCGGTAGCGGGAGGCGGGGCAGATACGCAGTATTTT. Its protein product is CASKEGSVAGGGADTQYF. Filled out from reference TRBV7-2 and TRBJ2-3, the complete variable domain reads GAGVSQSPSNKVTEKGKDVELRCDPISGHTALYWYRQSLGQGLEFLIYFQGNSAPDKSGLPSDRFSAERTGGSVSTLTIQRTQQEDSAVYLCASKEGSVAGGGADTQYFGPGTRLTVL.

The table lists this clone with a few counts. This rearrangement joins TRBV19 to TRBJ2-2, with D perhaps TRBD1 (6 bases). Germline-derived CDR1 and CDR2 are LNHDA and SQIVND (reference sequence). Trimming left V 3 bases short and J 5 bases short, with 16 bases between. The length of the CDR3 is 16 residues. This CDR3 reads CASSILIGQKTGELFF. The CDR3 coding sequence is TGTGCCAGTAGTATCCTCATCGGACAGAAAACCGGGGAGCTGTTTTTT.

This clone was seen more than once but under ten times. V is TRBV19 and J is TRBJ1-5; no firm D call. V lost 4 bases and J lost 3, with 10 bases in between. CDR1 is LNHDA and CDR2 is SQIVND in the germline V gene (reference sequence). This CDR3 is 14 amino acids long. In DNA, the CDR3 is TGTGCCAGTAGTACCGGACGGGACAATCAGCCCCAGCATTTT. Translation: CASSTGRDNQPQHF.

The table lists this clone with a few counts. V and J are TRBV18 and TRBJ1-1, with 7 bases lining up with TRBD1. Losses at the gene ends were 3 bases for V and 3 bases for J; bases not matched to a gene: 1. Germline V gives CDR1 KGHSH, CDR2 LQKENI. This CDR3 region has 13 residues. Here the CDR3 DNA reads TGTGCCAGCTCACCCGACAGGGACACTGAAGCTTTCTTT. This translates into CASSPDRDTEAFF. Together with reference TRBV18 and TRBJ1-1, the CDR3 gives the full variable domain: NAGVMQNPRHLVRRRGQEARLRCSPMKGHSHVYWYRQLPEEGLKFMVYLQKENIIDESGMPKERFSAEFPKEGPSILRIQQVVRGDSAAYFCASSPDRDTEAFFGQGTRLTVV.

This clone was detected only a few times. V usage is TRBV7-9 and J usage is TRBJ2-1; no clear D. This CDR3 has 12 residues. V was shortened by 5 bases and J by 9 bases, with 11 bases between the two germline ends. Germline V gene data show CDR1 as SEHNR and CDR2 as FQNEAQ (reference sequence). The CDR3 DNA follows: TGTGCCAGCAGCCCTCAGACGGGTGAGCAGTTCTTC. As protein: CASSPQTGEQFF.

In nucleotides, the CDR3 is TGTGCCAGCAGCTCACAGGGGAGCGCAACAGAGACCCAGTACTTC. It codes for CASSSQGSATETQYF. The rearrangement joins TRBV7-8 to TRBJ2-5; TRBD1 agrees at 7 bases. V shed 4 bases, J shed 4 bases, and the junction held 9 bases outside the gene matches. Germline V gene lookup returns CDR1 SGHVS and CDR2 FQNEAQ. The CDR3 runs 15 residues. The whole variable domain, remainder taken from reference TRBV7-8 and TRBJ2-5, is GAGVSQSPRYKVAKRGQDVALRCDPISGHVSLFWYQQALGQGPEFLTYFQNEAQLDKSGLPSDRFFAERPEGSVSTLKIQRTQQEDSAVYLCASSSQGSATETQYFGPGTRLLVL.

The rearrangement links TRBV11-3 to TRBJ2-7, with no clear D. The CDR3 sequence is 14 residues long. CDR1 and CDR2 (germline): SGHNT, YENEEA. The V end was cut by 3 bases, the J end by 3 bases, with 12 bases between. CDR3 in DNA: TGTGCCAGCAGCTTGGGTCCGAGCGTCTACGAGCAGTACTTC. Translation gives CASSLGPSVYEQYF.

This clone was picked up a small number of times. The chain carries TRBV6-1 and TRBJ2-6; D may be TRBD1 (5 bases). CDR3 length: 15 residues. Germline lookup yields CDR1 MNHNS and CDR2 SASEGT. The V and J ends lost 5 bases and 1 base respectively, with 9 bases between them. The CDR3, as DNA: TGTGCCAGCAGTCCTCGGACATCTGGGGCCAACGTCCTGACTTTC. The encoded protein is CASSPRTSGANVLTF.

This chain joins TRBV11-2 and TRBJ1-1; D gene uncertain. V was shortened by 5 bases and J by 1 base, with 11 bases between the two germline ends. This CDR3 contains 14 residues. The germline gives CDR1 SGHAT, CDR2 FQNNGV. The CDR3 spells CASSLRYTNTEAFF. The CDR3 DNA reads TGTGCCAGCAGCCTGCGGTATACGAACACTGAAGCTTTCTTT. Drawing the rest from reference TRBV11-2 and TRBJ1-1, the complete variable domain is EAGVAQSPRYKIIEKRQSVAFWCNPISGHATLYWYQQILGQGPKLLIQFQNNGVVDDSQLPKDRFSAERLKGVDSTLKIQPAKLEDSAVYLCASSLRYTNTEAFFGQGTRLTVV.

This clone was counted once. The chain employs TRBV4-2 and TRBJ2-2; TRBD1 matches 9 bases. The germline gives CDR1 LGHNA, CDR2 YNFKEQ. The CDR3 consists of 16 residues. The ends lost 4 bases at V and 7 bases at J; junction bases unmatched: 10. The CDR3 protein is CASSRLRQGEGGELFF. CDR3 sequence (DNA): TGTGCCAGCAGCCGCCTGAGACAGGGGGAGGGCGGGGAGCTGTTTTTT.

The V gene is TRBV4-1, the J gene TRBJ2-1, with 12 positions matching TRBD2. Looked up from germline, CDR1 is MGHRA and CDR2 is YSYEKL. The CDR3 loop spans 18 amino acids. J gave up 7 bases and V 0 bases, and 10 bases lay outside the gene matches. CDR3 nucleotide sequence: TGCGCCAGCAGCCAAGACCCCGGACTAGCGGGGCGCCGGAATGAGCAGTTCTTC. Translated: CASSQDPGLAGRRNEQFF.

The chain recombines TRBV10-3 with TRBJ1-1, with 8 bases fitting TRBD1. From germline, CDR1 is ENHRY and CDR2 SYGVKD. J lost 7 bases, V lost 11 bases, and 15 bases had no gene match. The CDR3 covers 14 residues. In DNA form, the CDR3 reads TGTGCCGCCTCAGGTGGACAGGGAGTGCATGAAGCTTTCTTT. Translation: CAASGGQGVHEAFF.

The rearrangement links TRBV30 to TRBJ2-2; 7 bases match TRBD2. Germline V gene data show CDR1 as GTSNPN and CDR2 as SVGIG (reference sequence). The length of the CDR3 is 15 residues. The V and J ends lost 7 bases and 6 bases, in that order; junction bases with no gene match: 14. CDR3 nucleotides: TGTGCCTCCCGCCCCAGCGGGATCACGGCCGGGGAGCTGTTTTTT. It codes for CASRPSGITAGELFF. The full variable domain, in which reference TRBV30 and TRBJ2-2 provide the parts outside the CDR3, is SQTIHQWPATLVQPVGSPLSLECTVEGTSNPNLYWYRQAAGRGLQLLFYSVGIGQISSEVPQNLSASRPQDRQFILSSKKLLLSDSGFYLCASRPSGITAGELFFGEGSRLTVL.

This chain connects TRBV6-1 to TRBJ1-5, with D perhaps TRBD1 (5 bases). Trimming cost V 8 bases and J 6 bases, with 17 bases left between them. The CDR3 extends over 14 amino acids. CDR1 is MNHNS, CDR2 SASEGT, per germline. The CDR3 loop is CASSGGVWGQPQHF. Here the CDR3 DNA reads TGTGCCAGCTCAGGAGGGGTGTGGGGTCAGCCCCAGCATTTT.

V usage is TRBV2 and J usage is TRBJ2-3; perhaps TRBD2 as D (7 bases). There are 12 residues in the CDR3. Germline-derived CDR1 and CDR2 are SNHLY and FYNNEI. Trimming pared 7 bases from V and 6 bases from J, leaving 11 bases between. The CDR3 spells CASIGGADTQYF. The CDR3 bases are TGTGCCAGCATTGGGGGGGCGGATACGCAGTATTTT.

This chain connects TRBV5-6 to TRBJ2-6, with 7 bases aligning to TRBD1. The ends lost 3 bases at V and 4 bases at J; junction bases unmatched: 4. The germline gives CDR1 SGHDT, CDR2 YYEEEE. The CDR3 extends over 15 amino acids. CDR3 coding DNA: TGTGCCAGCAGCTCACAGGGGCCCGGGGCCAACGTCCTGACTTTC. Translation: CASSSQGPGANVLTF.